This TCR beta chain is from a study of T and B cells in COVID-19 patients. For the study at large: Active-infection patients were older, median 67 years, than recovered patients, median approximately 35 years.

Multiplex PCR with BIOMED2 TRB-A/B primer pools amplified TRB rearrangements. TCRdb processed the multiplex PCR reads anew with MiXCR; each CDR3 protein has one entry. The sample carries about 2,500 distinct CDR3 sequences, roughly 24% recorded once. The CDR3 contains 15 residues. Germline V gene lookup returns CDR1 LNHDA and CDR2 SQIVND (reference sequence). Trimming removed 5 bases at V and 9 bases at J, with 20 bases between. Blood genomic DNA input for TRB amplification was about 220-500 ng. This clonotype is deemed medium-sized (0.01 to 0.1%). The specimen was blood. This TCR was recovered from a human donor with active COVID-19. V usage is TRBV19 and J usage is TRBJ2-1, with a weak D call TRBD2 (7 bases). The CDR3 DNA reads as TGTGCCAGTAGTTCGGGGGGCGGGAGAAAGAGTGAGCAGTTCTTC. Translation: CASSSGGGRKSEQFF.